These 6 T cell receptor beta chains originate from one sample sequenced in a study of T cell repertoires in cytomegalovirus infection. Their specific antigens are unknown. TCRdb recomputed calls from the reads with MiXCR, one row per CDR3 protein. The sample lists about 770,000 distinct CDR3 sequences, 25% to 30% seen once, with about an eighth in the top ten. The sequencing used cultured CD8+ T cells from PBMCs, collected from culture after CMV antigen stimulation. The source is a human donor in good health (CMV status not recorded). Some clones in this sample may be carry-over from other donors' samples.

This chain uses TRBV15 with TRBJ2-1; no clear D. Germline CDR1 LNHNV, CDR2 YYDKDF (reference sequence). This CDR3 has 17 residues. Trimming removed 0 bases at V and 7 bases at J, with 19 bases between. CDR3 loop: CATSRDQRPSGLNEQFF. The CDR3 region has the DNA TGTGCCACCAGCAGAGATCAACGACCCAGTGGTCTTAATGAGCAGTTCTTC.

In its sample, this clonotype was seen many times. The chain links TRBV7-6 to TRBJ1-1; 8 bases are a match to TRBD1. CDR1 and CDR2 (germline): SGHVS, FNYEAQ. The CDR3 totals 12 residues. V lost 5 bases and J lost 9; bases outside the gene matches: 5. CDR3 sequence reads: CASSPRTGKAFF. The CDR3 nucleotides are TGTGCCAGCAGCCCCCGGACAGGGAAAGCTTTCTTT.

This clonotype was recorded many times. The CDR3 region is CASSLAGTSSLAFF. The CDR3 region has the DNA TGTGCCAGCAGTTTAGCTGGTACGAGTTCCTTGGCTTTCTTT. V gene TRBV12-3 or TRBV12-4 combines with J gene TRBJ1-1, with unresolved D. The V and J ends lost 0 bases and 11 bases respectively, with 16 bases between them. This CDR3 contains 14 residues.

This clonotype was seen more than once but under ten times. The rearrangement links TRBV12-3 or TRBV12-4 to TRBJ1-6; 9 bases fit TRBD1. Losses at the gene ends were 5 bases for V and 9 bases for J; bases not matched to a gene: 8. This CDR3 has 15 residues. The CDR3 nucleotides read TGTGCCAGCAGTCTCTCCGGGACAGGGATTTCACCCCTCCACTTT. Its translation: CASSLSGTGISPLHF.

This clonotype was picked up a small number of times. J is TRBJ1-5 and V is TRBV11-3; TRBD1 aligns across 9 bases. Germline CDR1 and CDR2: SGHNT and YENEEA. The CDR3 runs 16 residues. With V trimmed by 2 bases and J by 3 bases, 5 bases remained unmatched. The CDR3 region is CASSLTGQGNNQPQHF. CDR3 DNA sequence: TGTGCCAGCAGCTTAACGGGACAGGGAAACAATCAGCCCCAGCATTTT.

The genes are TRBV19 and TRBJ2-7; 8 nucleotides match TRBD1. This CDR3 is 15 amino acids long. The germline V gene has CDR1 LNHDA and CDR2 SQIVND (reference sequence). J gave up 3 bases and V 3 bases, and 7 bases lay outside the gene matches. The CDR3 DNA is TGTGCCAGTAGTATGCGACAGGGGCCCTTCTACGAGCAGTACTTC. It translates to CASSMRQGPFYEQYF. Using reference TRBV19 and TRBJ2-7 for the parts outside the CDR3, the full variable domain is DGGITQSPKYLFRKEGQNVTLSCEQNLNHDAMYWYRQDPGQGLRLIYYSQIVNDFQKGDIAEGYSVSREKKESFPLTVTSAQKNPTAFYLCASSMRQGPFYEQYFGPGTRLTVT.